This TCR beta chain is from a study of blood T cell repertoires in COVID-19. This clone was seen a handful of times. V shed 0 bases and J 5 bases; nucleotides not matched to a gene: 4. The CDR3 loop spans 13 amino acids. Germline V gives CDR1 SQVTM, CDR2 ANQGSEA. Sequencing used immunoSEQ multiplex PCR; TCRdb keeps in-frame clones, though not all of them. The sample includes roughly 120,000 clones, roughly 84% of them seen just once. The sample consisted of peripheral blood. The sequence was collected from a woman in her 40s with acute or convalescent COVID-19. This rearrangement joins TRBV29-1 to TRBJ2-7, with 7 bases lining up with TRBD1. The CDR3 DNA is TGCAGCGTTGAAGACAGGGGGAAGGACGAGCAGTACTTC. Its translation is CSVEDRGKDEQYF.